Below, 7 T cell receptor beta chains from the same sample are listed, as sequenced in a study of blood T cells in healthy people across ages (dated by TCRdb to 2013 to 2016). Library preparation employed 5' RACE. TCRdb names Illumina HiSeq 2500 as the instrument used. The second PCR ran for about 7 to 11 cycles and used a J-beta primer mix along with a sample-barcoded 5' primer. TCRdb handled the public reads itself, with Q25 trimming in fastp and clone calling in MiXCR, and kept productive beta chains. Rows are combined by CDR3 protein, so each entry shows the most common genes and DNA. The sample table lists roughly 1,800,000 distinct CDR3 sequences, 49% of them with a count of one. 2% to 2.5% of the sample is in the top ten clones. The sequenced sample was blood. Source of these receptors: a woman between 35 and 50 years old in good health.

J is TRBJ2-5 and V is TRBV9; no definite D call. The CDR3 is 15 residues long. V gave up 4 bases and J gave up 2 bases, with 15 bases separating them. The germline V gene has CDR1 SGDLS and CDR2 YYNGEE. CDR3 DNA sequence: TGTGCCAGCAGCCCCACTCGAAACTATCAAGAGACCCAGTACTTC. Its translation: CASSPTRNYQETQYF.

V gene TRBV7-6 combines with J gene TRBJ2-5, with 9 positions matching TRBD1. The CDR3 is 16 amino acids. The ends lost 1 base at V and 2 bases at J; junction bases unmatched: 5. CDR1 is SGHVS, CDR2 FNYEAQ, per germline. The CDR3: CASSLGGQGRQETQYF. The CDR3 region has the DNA TGTGCCAGCAGCTTAGGGGGACAGGGAAGGCAAGAGACCCAGTACTTC.

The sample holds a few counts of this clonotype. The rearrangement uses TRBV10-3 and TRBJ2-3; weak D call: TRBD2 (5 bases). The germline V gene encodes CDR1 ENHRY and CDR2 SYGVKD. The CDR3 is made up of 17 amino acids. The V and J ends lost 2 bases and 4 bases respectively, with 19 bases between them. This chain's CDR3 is CAISEPTRGPGADTQYF. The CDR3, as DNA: TGTGCCATCAGTGAGCCCACCCGCGGACCCGGGGCAGATACGCAGTATTTT.

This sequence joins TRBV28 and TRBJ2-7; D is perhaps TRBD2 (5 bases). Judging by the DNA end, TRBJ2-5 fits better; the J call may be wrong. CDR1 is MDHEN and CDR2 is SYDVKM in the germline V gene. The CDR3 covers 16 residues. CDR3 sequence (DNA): TGTGCCAGCAGTTCCCCCGCGGGTCAGGCGTATGGGACCCAGTACTTC. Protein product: CASSSPAGQAYGTQYF.

The CDR3 spells CASRVSVQRDGTQYF. CDR3 in DNA: TGCGCCAGCAGGGTATCGGTCCAACGGGATGGGACCCAGTACTTC. The genes are TRBV5-1 and TRBJ2-5, with D possibly matching TRBD2 (5 bases). The CDR3 runs to 15 residues. Trimming left V 5 bases short and J 7 bases short, with 21 bases between. Germline assignment: CDR1 SGHRS and CDR2 YFSETQ.

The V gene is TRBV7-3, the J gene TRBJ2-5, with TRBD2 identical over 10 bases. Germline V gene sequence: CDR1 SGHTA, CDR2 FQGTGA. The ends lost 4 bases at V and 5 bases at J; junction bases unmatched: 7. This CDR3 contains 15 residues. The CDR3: CASSSPSGGWETQYF. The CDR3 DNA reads TGTGCCAGCAGCTCGCCTAGCGGGGGCTGGGAGACCCAGTACTTC.

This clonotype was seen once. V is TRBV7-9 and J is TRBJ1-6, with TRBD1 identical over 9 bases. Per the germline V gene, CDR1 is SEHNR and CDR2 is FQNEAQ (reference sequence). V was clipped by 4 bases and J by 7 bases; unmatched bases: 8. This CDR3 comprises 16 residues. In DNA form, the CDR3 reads TGTGCCAGCAGCTACGCCGCTGGACAGGGGAATTCACCCCTCCACTTT. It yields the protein CASSYAAGQGNSPLHF.